This T cell receptor (beta chain) is from a study of yellow fever vaccine responses in identical twins. Study results and caveats: In identical twins, vaccine T cell responses appeared partly shared and partly individual.

MiXCR, run by TCRdb on the RT-PCR reads, gives a single entry per CDR3 protein. The table records several hundred distinct CDR3 sequences, roughly 71% of them present only once. This clonotype has more than one count but fewer than ten. Its antigen is not identified. Germline CDR1 and CDR2: LNHNV and YYDKDF (reference sequence). The CDR3 is 13 residues long. V was clipped by 8 bases and J by 9 bases; unmatched bases: 3. Specimen: T cells from blood (PBMCs), unsorted or a sorted subset (not recorded which), collected before or after yellow fever vaccination (not recorded which). The chain employs TRBV15 and TRBJ1-6, with 11 bases fitting TRBD1. The sequence was collected from a female donor who received the yellow fever vaccine. The CDR3 DNA reads TGTGCCACCGACGGGACAGGGGGTTCACCCCTCCACTTT. Protein product: CATDGTGGSPLHF.